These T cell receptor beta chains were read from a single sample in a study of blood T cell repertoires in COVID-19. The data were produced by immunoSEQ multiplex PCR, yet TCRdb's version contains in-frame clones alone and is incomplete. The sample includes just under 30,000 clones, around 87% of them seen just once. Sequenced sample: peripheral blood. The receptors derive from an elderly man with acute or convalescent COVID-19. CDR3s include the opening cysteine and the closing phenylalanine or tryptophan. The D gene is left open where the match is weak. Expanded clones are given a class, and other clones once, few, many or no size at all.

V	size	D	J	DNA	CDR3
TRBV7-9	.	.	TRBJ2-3	TGTGCCAGCAGCTCCTTAGCGACTAGCACAGATACGCAGTATTTT	CASSSLATSTDTQYF
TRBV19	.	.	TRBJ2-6	TGTGCCAGTAGTATCTCTGGGGCACGATCTTCTGGGGCCAACGTCCTGACTTTC	CASSISGARSSGANVLTF
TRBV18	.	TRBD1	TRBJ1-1	TGTGCCAGCTCACCAATAACAGGGGAAGGGGCTGAAGCTTTCTTT	CASSPITGEGAEAFF
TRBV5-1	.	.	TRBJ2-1	TGCGCCAGCAGCTTGGCCGGCGCAGGGTCCTACAATGAGCAGTTCTTC	CASSLAGAGSYNEQFF
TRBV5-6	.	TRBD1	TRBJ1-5	TGTGCCAGCAGTCTTGGGGACAGGGATCATCAGCCCCAGCATTTT	CASSLGDRDHQPQHF
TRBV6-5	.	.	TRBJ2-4	TGTGCCAGCAGTCGGGGACAACCCAAAAACATTCAGTACTTC	CASSRGQPKNIQYF
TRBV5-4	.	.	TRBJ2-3	TGTGCCAGCAGCTCCCGGAGGGGTGAGACGCAGTATTTT	CASSSRRGETQYF
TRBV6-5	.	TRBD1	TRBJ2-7	TGTGCCAGCAGTACCGGACAGGGACGAAGTTGGTACTTC	CASSTGQGRSWYF
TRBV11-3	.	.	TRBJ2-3	TGTGCCAGCAGCCGCCCGCCAGGTGATACGCAGTATTTT	CASSRPPGDTQYF
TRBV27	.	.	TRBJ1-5	TGTGCCAGCAGTCCCCATTGGGGGGATCAGCCCCAGCATTTT	CASSPHWGDQPQHF
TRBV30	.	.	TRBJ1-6	TGTGCCTGGTCGGAAACGGCTAGCTCCTATAATTCACCCCTCCACTTT	CAWSETASSYNSPLHF
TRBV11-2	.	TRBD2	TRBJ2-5	TGTGCCAGCAGCTTAGATCTGACTAGCGGGGGAGAGACCCAGTACTTC	CASSLDLTSGGETQYF
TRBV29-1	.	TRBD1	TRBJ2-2	TGCAGCGCCTCGACAGGGAGCACCGGGGAGCTGTTTTTT	CSASTGSTGELFF
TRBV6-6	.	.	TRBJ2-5	TGTGCCAGCAGTTACAGCGGAGGGCAAGAGACCCAGTACTTC	CASSYSGGQETQYF
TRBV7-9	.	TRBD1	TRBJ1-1	TGTGCCAGCAGCTATCTACGACAGGGGAACACTGAAGCTTTCTTT	CASSYLRQGNTEAFF
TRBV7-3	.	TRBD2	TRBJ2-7	TGTGCCAGCAGCAAGCTAGCGGGCTACGAGCAGTACTTC	CASSKLAGYEQYF
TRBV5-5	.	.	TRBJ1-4	TGTGCCAGCAGCTTGGGCGGGCTGAATGAAAAACTGTTTTTT	CASSLGGLNEKLFF
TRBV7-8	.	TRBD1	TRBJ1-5	TGTGCCAGCAGCTTATCTGAGGGGGCCCCTCATCAGCCCCAGCATTTT	CASSLSEGAPHQPQHF
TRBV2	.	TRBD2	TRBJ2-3	TGTGCCAGCAAGGCGCTAGCGGCCACAGATACGCAGTATTTT	CASKALAATDTQYF
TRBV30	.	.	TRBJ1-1	TGTGCCTGGAGTCGAGCGTCTGAAGCTTTCTTT	CAWSRASEAFF
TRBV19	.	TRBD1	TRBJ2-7	TGTGCCAGTAGTATAGCGGGGACAGGGGCTCCCTACGAGCAGTACTTC	CASSIAGTGAPYEQYF
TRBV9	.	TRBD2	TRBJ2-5	TGTGCCAGCAGCTTCCATAGCGGGGGCCCACAAGAGACCCAGTACTTC	CASSFHSGGPQETQYF
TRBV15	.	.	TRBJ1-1	TGTGCCACCAGCAGAGCAGGGGCTGGGATGACTGAAGCTTTCTTT	CATSRAGAGMTEAFF
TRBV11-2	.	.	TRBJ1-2	TGTGCCAGCAGCTTAGTTCCGGCGGGTGGCTACACCTTC	CASSLVPAGGYTF
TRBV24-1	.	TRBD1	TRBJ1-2	TGTGCCACCAGTGCTATGACAGGGGGCTTAAGCTATGGCTACACCTTC	CATSAMTGGLSYGYTF
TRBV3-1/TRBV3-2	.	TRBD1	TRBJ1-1	TGTGCCAGCAGCCAAGATCACCGGGACAGTAACACTGAAGCTTTCTTT	CASSQDHRDSNTEAFF
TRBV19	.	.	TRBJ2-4	TGTGCCAGTGCGGGACAGAGGGCAGCCAAAAACATTCAGTACTTC	CASAGQRAAKNIQYF
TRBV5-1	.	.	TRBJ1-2	TGCGCCAGCAGCCCCGCGGGGGGGTTAGATGGCTACACCTTC	CASSPAGGLDGYTF
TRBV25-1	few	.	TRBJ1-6	TGTGCCAGCAGTGCGCGGGAGTATAATTCACCCCTCCACTTT	CASSAREYNSPLHF
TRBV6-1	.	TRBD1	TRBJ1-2	TGTGCCAGCAGTGAAGTTCCGGGCGGGACAGGTGGCTACACCTTC	CASSEVPGGTGGYTF
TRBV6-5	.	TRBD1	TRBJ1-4	TGTGCCAGCAGGGACAGGGCGTCTAATGAAAAACTGTTTTTT	CASRDRASNEKLFF
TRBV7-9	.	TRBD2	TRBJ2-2	TGTGCCAGCCCAGCTTCCCGACTAGCGGGGGGCCTTAACACCGGGGAGCTGTTTTTT	CASPASRLAGGLNTGELFF
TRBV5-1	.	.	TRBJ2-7	TGCGCCAGCAGAGGGGGTCCCACCTACGAGCAGTACTTC	CASRGGPTYEQYF
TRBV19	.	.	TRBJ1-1	TGTGCCAGTAGAGAAGGACAGACAAACACTGAAGCTTTCTTT	CASREGQTNTEAFF
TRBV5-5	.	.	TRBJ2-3	TGTGCCAGCAGCTTGGGGGGGCAGGGCACAGATACGCAGTATTTT	CASSLGGQGTDTQYF
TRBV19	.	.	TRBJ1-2	TGTGCCAGCAGTGGTAGGCGCAGGGGTGGCTACACCTTC	CASSGRRRGGYTF
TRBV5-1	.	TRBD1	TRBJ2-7	TGCGCCAGCAGGACCGGGACAGGAACCTACGAGCAGTACTTC	CASRTGTGTYEQYF